The text below deals with one T cell receptor (beta chain). Its target is unknown. The V end lost 0 bases, the J end lost 8 bases, and 8 bases lay between the germline ends. The CDR3 extends over 12 amino acids. Per germline, CDR1 SGHRS and CDR2 YFSETQ. These data originate in a study of shared clonotypes between healthy human individuals. Study observations and caveats: Generation probabilities of non-shared clonotypes were lower (relative to those shared by all four donors).

The protocol was immunoSEQ multiplex PCR, while the TCRdb copy is restricted to in-frame clones and leaves out a portion. Here the sample spans about 800,000 clones, just over 95% being singletons. Positive CCR7 selection of CD45RO-negative cells yielded the naive CD8 cells, and terminally differentiated effector memory CD45RA+ cells were excluded. The rearrangement links TRBV5-1 to TRBJ1-1; D is unclear. The source material was naive CD8+ T cells sorted from blood. The source is a man aged 30-40 years in good health. The DNA of the CDR3 is TGCGCCAGCAGCTTGGTTTCGGGGGAAGCTTTCTTT. Translation: CASSLVSGEAFF.